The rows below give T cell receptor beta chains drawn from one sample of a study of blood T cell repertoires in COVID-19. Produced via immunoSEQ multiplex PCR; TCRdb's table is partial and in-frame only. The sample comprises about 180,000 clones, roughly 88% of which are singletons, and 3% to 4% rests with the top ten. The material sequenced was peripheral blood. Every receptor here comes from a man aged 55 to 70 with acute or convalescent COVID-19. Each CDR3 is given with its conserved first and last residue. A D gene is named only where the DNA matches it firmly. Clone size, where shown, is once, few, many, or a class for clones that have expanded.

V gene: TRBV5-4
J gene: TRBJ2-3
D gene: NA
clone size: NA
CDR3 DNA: TGTGCCAGCAGCGGGGCCGCCACCCCAGATACGCAGTATTTT
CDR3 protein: CASSGAATPDTQYF

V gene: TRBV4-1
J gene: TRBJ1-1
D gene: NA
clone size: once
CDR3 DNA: TGCGCCAGCAGCCACCTCCCCCACGGACACCCCAACACTGAAGCTTTCTTT
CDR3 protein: CASSHLPHGHPNTEAFF

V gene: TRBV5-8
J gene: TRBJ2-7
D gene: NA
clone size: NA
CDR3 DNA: TGTGCCAGCAGCTTGGGACTGGCGAGGGAGCAGTACTTC
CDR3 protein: CASSLGLAREQYF

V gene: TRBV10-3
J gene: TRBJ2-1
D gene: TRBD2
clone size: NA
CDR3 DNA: TGTGCCATCAGTGGAGCGGGAGACTACAATGAGCAGTTCTTC
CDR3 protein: CAISGAGDYNEQFF

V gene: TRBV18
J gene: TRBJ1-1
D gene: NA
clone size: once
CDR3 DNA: TGTGCCAGCTCACCTCAGGGCTCCGTAGACACTGAAGCTTTCTTT
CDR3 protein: CASSPQGSVDTEAFF

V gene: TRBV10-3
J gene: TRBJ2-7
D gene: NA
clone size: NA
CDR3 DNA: TGTGCCATCAGCGAGGGAGTCTGGCTACCCTACGAGCAGTACTTC
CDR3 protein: CAISEGVWLPYEQYF

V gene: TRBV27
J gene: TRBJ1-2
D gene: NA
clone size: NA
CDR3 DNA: TGTGCCAGCAGTCCTATGGGGGGATTCGGGTATGGCTACACCTTC
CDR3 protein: CASSPMGGFGYGYTF

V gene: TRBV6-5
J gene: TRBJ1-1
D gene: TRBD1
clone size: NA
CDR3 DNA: TGTGCCAGCAGTTATACACGACAGGGGAACACTGAAGCTTTCTTT
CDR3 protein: CASSYTRQGNTEAFF

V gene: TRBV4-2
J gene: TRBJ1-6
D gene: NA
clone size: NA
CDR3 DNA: TGTGCCAGCAGCCAAGATGAGGGCCATAATTCACCCCTCCACTTT
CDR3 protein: CASSQDEGHNSPLHF

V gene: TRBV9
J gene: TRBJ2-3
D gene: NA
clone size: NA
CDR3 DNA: TGTGCCAGCAGCGTAGGTCCTATCGGGAGCACAGATACGCAGTATTTT
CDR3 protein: CASSVGPIGSTDTQYF

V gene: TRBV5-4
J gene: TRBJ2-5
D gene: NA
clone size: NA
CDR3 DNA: TGTGCCAGCAGCTCGCCCCGGGGTGGAGAGACCCAGTACTTC
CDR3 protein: CASSSPRGGETQYF

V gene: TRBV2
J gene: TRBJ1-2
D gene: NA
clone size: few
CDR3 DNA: TGTGCCAGCAGGGAGAGGACAGTCGGGAATGGCTACACCTTC
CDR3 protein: CASRERTVGNGYTF

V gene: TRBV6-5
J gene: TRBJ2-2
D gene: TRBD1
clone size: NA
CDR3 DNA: TGTGCCAGCAGTTACGACAGGGGCGAGAACACCGGGGAGCTGTTTTTT
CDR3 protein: CASSYDRGENTGELFF

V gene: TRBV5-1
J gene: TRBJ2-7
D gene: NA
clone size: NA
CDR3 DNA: TGCGCCAGCAGCTTGGGCGGTACCTCCTACGAGCAGTACTTC
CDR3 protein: CASSLGGTSYEQYF

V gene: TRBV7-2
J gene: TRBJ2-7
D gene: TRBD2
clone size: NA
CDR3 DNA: TGTGCCAGCAGCTTAAGGGGACTACCTACCTACGAGCAGTACTTC
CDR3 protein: CASSLRGLPTYEQYF

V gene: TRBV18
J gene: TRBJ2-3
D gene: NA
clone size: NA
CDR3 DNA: TGTGCCAGCTCACCGGGGGGGGCAGAAGATACGCAGTATTTT
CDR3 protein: CASSPGGAEDTQYF